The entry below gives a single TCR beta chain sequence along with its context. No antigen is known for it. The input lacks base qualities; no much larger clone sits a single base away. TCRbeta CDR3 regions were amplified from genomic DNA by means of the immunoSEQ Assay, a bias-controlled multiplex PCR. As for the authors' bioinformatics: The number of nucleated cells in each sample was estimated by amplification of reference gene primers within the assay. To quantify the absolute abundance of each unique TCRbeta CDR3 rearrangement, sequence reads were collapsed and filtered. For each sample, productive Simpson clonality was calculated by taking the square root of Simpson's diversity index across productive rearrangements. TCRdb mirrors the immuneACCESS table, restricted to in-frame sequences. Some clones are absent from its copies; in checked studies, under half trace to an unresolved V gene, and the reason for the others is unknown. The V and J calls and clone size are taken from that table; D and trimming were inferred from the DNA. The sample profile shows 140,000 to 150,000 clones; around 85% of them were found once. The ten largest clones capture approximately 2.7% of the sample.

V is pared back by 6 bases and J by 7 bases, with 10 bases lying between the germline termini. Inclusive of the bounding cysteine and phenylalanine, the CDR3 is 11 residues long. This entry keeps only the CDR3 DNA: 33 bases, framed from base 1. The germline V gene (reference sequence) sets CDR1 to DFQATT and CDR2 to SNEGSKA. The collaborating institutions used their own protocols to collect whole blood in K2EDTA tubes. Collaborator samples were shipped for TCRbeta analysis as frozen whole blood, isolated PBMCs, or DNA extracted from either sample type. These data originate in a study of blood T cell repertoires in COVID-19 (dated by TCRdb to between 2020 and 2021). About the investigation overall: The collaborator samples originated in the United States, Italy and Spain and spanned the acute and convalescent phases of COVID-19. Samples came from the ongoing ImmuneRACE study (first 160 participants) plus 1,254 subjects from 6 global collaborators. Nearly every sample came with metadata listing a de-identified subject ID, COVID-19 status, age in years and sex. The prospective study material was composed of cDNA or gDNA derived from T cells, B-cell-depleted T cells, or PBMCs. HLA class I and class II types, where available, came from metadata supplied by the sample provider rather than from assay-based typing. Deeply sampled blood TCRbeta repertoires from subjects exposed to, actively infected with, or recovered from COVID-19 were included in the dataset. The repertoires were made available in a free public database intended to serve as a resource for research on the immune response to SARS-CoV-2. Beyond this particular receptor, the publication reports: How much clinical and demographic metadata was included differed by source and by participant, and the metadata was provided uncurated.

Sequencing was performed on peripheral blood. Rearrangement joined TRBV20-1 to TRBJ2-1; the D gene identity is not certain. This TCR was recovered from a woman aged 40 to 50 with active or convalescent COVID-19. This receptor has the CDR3 CSAFPRNEQFF. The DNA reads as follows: TGCAGTGCCTTCCCTAGGAATGAGCAGTTCTTC.